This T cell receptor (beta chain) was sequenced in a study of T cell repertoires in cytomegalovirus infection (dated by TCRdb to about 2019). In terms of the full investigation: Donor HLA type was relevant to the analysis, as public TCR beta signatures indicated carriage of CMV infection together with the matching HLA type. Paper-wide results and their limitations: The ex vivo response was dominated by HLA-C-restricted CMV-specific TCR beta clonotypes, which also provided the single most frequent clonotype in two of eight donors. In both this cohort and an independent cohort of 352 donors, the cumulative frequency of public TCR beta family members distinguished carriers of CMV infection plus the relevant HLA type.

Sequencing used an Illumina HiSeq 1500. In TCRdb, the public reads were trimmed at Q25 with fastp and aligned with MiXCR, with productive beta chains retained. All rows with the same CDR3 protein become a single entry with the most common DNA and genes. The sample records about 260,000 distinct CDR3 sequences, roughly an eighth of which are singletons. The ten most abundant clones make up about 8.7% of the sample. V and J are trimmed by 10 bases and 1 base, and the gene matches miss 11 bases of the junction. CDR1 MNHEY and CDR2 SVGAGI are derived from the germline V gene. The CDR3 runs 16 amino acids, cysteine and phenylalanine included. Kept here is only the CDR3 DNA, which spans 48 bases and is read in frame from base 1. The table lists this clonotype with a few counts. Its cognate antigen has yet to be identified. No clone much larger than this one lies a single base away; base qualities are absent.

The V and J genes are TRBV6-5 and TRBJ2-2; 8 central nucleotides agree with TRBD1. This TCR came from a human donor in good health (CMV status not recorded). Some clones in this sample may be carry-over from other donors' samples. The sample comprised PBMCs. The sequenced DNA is TGTGCCACCCGGACAGGGTTTTTTGGGAACACCGGGGAGCTGTTTTTT. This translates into CATRTGFFGNTGELFF.